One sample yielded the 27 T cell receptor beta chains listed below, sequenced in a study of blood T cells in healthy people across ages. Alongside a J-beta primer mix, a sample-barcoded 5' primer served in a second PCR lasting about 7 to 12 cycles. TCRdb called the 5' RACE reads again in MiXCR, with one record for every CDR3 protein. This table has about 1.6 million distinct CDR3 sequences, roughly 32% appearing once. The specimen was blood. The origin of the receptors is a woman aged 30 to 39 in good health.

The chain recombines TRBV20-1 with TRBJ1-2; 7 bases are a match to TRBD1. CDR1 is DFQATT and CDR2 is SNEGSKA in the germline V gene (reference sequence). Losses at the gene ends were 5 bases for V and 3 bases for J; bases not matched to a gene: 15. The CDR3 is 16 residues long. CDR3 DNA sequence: TGCAGTGCTCGCCGGGACAGAGATACATCTGACTATGGCTACACCTTC. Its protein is CSARRDRDTSDYGYTF.

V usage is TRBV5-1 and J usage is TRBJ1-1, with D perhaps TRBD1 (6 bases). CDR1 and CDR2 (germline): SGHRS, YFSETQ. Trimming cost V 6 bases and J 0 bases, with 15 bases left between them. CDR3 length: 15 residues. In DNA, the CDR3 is TGCGCCAGCAACCCTCGCGACAGGTTGAACACTGAAGCTTTCTTT. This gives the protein CASNPRDRLNTEAFF.

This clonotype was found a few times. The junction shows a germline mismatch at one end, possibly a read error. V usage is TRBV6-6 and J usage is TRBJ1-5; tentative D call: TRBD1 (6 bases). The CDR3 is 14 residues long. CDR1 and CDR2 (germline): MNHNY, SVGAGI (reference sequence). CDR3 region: CASRGYGSNQPQHF. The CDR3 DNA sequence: TGTGCTAGCAGGGGTTATGGGAGCAATCAGCCCCAGCATTTT.

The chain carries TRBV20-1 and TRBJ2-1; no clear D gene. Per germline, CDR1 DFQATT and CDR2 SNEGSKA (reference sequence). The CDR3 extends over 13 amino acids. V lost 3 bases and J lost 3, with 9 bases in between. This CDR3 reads CSASAVRYNEQFF. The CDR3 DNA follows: TGCAGTGCTAGCGCGGTCCGCTACAATGAGCAGTTCTTC.

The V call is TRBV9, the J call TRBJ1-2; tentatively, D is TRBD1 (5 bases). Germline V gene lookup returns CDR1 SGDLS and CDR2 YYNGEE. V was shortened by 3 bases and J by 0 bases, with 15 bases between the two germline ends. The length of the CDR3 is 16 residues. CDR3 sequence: CASSEDPGPTNYGYTF. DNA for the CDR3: TGTGCCAGCAGCGAAGACCCGGGGCCCACTAACTATGGCTACACCTTC.

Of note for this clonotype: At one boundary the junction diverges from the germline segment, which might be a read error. Written as DNA, the CDR3 is TGTGCCAGCACTTTTAGGCTGGGGACTAGGGCTCATGAGCGGTTCTTC. Protein product: CASTFRLGTRAHERFF. This chain joins TRBV27 and TRBJ2-1; 8 nucleotides match TRBD2. The CDR3 totals 16 residues. In germline, CDR1 is MNHEY, CDR2 SMNVEV (reference sequence).

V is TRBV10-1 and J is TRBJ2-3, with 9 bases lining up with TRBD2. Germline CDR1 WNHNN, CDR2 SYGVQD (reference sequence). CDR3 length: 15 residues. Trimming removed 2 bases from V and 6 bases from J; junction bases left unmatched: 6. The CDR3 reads CASSEVAGALDTQYF. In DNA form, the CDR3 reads TGCGCCAGCAGTGAGGTAGCGGGGGCGTTGGATACGCAGTATTTT.

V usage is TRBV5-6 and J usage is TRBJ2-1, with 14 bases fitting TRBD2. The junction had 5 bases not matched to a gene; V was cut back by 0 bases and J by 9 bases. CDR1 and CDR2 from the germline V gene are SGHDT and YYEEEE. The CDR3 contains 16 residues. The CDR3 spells CASSLGLAGGPSEQFF. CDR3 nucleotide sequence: TGTGCCAGCAGCTTGGGACTAGCGGGGGGGCCTAGTGAGCAGTTCTTC.

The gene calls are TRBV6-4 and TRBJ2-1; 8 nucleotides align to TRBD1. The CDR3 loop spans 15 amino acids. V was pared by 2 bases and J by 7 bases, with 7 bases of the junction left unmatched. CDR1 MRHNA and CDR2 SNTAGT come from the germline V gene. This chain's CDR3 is CASSDRPGGGNEQFF. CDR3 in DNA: TGTGCCAGCAGTGACAGGCCAGGGGGCGGGAATGAGCAGTTCTTC.

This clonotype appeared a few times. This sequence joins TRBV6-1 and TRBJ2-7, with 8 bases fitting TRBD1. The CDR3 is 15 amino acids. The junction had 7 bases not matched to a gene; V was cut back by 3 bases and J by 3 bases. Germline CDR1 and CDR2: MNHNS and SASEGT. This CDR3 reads CASSEAGGVGYEQYF. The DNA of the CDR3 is TGTGCCAGCAGTGAGGCAGGGGGCGTTGGCTACGAGCAGTACTTC.

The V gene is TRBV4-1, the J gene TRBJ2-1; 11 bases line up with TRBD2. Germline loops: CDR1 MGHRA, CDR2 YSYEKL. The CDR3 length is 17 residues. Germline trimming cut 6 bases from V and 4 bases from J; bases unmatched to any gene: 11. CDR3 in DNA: TGCGCCAGCAGAAGTTATTTTGGGACTAGCGGTTACAATGAGCAGTTCTTC. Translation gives CASRSYFGTSGYNEQFF.

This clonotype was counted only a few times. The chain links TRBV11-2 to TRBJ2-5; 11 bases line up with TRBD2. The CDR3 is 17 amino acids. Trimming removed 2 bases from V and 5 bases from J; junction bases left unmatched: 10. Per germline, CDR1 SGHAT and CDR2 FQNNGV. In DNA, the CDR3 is TGTGCCAGCAGCTTATACGCTCCGGGACTAGCGGTGGAGACCCAGTACTTC. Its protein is CASSLYAPGLAVETQYF.

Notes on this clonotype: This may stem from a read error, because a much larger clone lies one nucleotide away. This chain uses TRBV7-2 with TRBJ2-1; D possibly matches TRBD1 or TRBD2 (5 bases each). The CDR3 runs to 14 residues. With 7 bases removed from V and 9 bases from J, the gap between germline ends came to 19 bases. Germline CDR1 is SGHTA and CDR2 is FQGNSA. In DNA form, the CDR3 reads TGTGCCAGCAACCTATGGGGGAGCGAGACTGAGCAGTTCTTC. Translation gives CASNLWGSETEQFF.

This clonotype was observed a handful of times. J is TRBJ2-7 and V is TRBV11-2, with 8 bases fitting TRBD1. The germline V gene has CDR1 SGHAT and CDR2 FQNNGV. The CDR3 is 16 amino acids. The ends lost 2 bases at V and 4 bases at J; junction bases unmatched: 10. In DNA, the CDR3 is TGTGCCAGCAGCTTATATCTCGGGGACAGGACTTACGAGCAGTACTTC. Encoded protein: CASSLYLGDRTYEQYF.

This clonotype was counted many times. For the CDR3, the DNA is TGTGCCAGCAGCTTAGAAGAGGTCCCGCAGTACTTC. It translates to CASSLEEVPQYF. The chain employs TRBV7-2 and TRBJ2-7; the D is unclear. The V and J ends lost 1 base and 9 bases respectively, with 10 bases between them. The CDR3 length is 12 residues. Germline CDR1 is SGHTA and CDR2 is FQGNSA.

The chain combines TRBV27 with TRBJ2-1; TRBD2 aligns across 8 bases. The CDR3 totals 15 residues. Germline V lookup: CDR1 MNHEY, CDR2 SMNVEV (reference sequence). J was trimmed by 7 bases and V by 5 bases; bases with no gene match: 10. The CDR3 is CASSHGTRGSNEQFF. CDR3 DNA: TGTGCCAGCAGTCACGGGACTAGGGGGAGTAATGAGCAGTTCTTC.

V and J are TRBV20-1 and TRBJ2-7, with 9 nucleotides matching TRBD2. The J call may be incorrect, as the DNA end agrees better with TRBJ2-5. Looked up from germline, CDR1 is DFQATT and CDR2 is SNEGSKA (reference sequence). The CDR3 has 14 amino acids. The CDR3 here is CSAREGGGAATQYF. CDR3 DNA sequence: TGCAGTGCTAGAGAGGGCGGGGGGGCCGCGACCCAGTACTTC.

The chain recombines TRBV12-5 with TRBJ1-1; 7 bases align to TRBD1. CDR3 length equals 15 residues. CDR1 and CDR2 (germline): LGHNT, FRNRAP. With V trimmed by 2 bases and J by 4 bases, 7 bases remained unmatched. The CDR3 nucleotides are TGTGCTAGTGGTTTGAGAAGACAGGGTGGCACTGAAGCTTTCTTT. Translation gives CASGLRRQGGTEAFF.

The CDR3 region has the DNA TGTGCCAGCAGTGGACAGGGATCGGGATGGAATCAGCCCCAGCATTTT. It specifies CASSGQGSGWNQPQHF. The chain joins TRBV6-6 to TRBJ1-5; 8 nucleotides line up with TRBD1. V was pared by 5 bases and J by 4 bases, with 10 bases of the junction left unmatched. The germline V gene encodes CDR1 MNHNY and CDR2 SVGAGI (reference sequence). This CDR3 has 16 amino acids.

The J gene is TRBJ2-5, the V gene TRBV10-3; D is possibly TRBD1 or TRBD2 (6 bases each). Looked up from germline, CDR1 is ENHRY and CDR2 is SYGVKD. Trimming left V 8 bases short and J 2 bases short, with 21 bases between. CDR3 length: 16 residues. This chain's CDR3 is CAIAEMGGARQETQYF. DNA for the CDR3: TGTGCCATCGCAGAAATGGGGGGCGCAAGACAAGAGACCCAGTACTTC.

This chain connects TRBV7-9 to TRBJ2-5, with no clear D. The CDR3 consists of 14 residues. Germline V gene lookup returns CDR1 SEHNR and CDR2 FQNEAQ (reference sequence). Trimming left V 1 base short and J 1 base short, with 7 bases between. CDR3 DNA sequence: TGTGCCAGCAGCTTAGAGCTATCCCAAGAGACCCAGTACTTC. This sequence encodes CASSLELSQETQYF.

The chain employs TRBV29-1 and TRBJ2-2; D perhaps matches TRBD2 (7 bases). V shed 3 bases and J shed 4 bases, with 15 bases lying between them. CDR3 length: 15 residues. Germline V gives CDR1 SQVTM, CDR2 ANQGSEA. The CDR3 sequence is CSVEIRGAGTGELFF. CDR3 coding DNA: TGCAGCGTTGAGATTCGGGGGGCCGGCACCGGGGAGCTGTTTTTT.

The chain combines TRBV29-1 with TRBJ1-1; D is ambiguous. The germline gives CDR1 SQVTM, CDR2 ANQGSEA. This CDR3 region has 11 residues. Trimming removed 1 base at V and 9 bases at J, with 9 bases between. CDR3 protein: CSVEVRMQAFF. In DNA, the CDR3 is TGCAGCGTTGAAGTTCGGATGCAAGCTTTCTTT.

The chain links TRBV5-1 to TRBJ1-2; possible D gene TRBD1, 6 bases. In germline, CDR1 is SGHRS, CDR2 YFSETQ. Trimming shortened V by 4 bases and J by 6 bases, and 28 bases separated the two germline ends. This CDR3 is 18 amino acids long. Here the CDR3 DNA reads TGCGCCAGCAGCCAAAAAGGACCAGACAGGTATAAAGTTGATGGCTACACCTTC. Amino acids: CASSQKGPDRYKVDGYTF.

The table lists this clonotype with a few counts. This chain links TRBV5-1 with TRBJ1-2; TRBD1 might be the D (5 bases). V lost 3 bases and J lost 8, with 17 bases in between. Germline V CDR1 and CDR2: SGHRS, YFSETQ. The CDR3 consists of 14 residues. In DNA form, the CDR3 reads TGCGCCAGCAGCTCGCCCGGGGGGTTGGGAGGCTACACCTTC. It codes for CASSSPGGLGGYTF.

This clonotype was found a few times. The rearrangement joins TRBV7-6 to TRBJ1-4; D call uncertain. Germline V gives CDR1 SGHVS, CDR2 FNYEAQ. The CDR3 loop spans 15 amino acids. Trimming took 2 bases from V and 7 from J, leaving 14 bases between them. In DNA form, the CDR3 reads TGTGCCAGCAGCTTATCTGGAGGGTGGGGTGAAAAACTGTTTTTT. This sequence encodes CASSLSGGWGEKLFF.

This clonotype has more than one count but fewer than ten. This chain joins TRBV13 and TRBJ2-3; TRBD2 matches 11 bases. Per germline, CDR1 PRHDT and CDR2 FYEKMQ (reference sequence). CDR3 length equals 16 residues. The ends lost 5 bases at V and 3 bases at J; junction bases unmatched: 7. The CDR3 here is CASSDLAGGGTDTQYF. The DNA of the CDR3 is TGTGCCAGCAGCGATCTAGCGGGGGGCGGGACAGATACGCAGTATTTT.